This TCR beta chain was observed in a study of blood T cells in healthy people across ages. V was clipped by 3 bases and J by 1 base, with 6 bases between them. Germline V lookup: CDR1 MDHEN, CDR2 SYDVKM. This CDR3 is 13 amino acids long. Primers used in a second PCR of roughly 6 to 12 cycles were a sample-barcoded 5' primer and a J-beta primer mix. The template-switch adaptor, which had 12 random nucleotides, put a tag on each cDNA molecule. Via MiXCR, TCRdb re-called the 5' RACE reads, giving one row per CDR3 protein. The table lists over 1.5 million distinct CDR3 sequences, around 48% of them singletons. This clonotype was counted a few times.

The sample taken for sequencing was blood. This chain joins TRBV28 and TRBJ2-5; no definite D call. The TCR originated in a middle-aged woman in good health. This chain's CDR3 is CASSLDAQETQYF. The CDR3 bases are TGTGCCAGCAGTTTGGATGCCCAAGAGACCCAGTACTTC.